The clone carrying this T cell receptor beta chain was counted ten times or more. Its target is not known. The entry originates in a study of response to subunit inactivated influenza vaccine. General study points: It was the authors' suggestion that each seasonal influenza vaccination recruits few new T cells.

MiXCR, run by TCRdb on the RT-PCR reads, gives a single entry per CDR3 protein. This sample has more than 550,000 distinct CDR3 sequences, with 12% found just once. Germline lookup yields CDR1 SGHRS and CDR2 YFSETQ. The CDR3 contains 15 residues. Trimming pared 2 bases from V and 3 bases from J, leaving 11 bases between. This specimen was PBMCs from blood, taken on the day of vaccination. The genes are TRBV5-1 and TRBJ2-2, with D perhaps matching TRBD1 (6 bases). This TCR was recovered from a man aged 45-65 years who received an inactivated influenza vaccine. CDR3: CASSLSGAYTGELFF. In DNA form, the CDR3 reads TGCGCCAGCAGCTTATCAGGGGCTTACACCGGGGAGCTGTTTTTT.